Listed below are T cell receptor beta chains from one sample, sequenced in a study of beta chain features in type 1 diabetes. Generated by immunoSEQ multiplex PCR, the TCRdb table keeps only in-frame clones and is missing some. The sample has roughly 260,000 clones; around 9.9% are singletons. Material: naive CD4+ T cells from blood. Receptors were obtained from a man aged 30-40 years with type 1 diabetes. The CDR3 runs from the conserved cysteine through the conserved F or W. A D gene is named only where the DNA matches it firmly. A row's size may be missing; if present it is once, few, many or a size class.

D	size	V	J	length	DNA	CDR3
TRBD2	NA	TRBV30	TRBJ2-5	14	TGTGCCTCGGGTAGCGGGGGGGCGGGGGAGACCCAGTACTTC	CASGSGGAGETQYF
TRBD2	NA	TRBV4-2	TRBJ2-7	16	TGTGCCAGCAGCTTCAGGACTAGCGGTACGTCAGCCGAGCAGTACTTC	CASSFRTSGTSAEQYF
TRBD1	few	TRBV29-1	TRBJ1-1	12	TGCAGCGCAGGGGGAAGGAACACTGAAGCTTTCTTT	CSAGGRNTEAFF
TRBD2	NA	TRBV7-7	TRBJ2-5	16	TGTGCTAGCAGCCTGGGACTAGCGGGGTTAGGGGAGACCCAGTACTTC	CASSLGLAGLGETQYF
TRBD1	few	TRBV28	TRBJ2-2	16	TGTGCCAGCACCCCAGGGGGACAGGGGTCAACCGGGGAGCTGTTTTTT	CASTPGGQGSTGELFF
TRBD2	few	TRBV4-2	TRBJ2-5	16	TGTGCCAGCAGCCAAGATGGCGGGGGGCGCCTAGAGACCCAGTACTTC	CASSQDGGGRLETQYF
TRBD2	NA	TRBV5-4	TRBJ2-5	15	TGTGCCAGCAGCAATCCTAGCGGGGGACAAGAGACCCAGTACTTC	CASSNPSGGQETQYF
TRBD1	NA	TRBV7-2	TRBJ1-2	15	TGTGCCAGCAGCTTATCTGGGACAGGGGGCGGTGGCTACACCTTC	CASSLSGTGGGGYTF
TRBD2	NA	TRBV7-2	TRBJ2-5	14	TGTGCCAGCAGCCGGACTAGTTTAGGGGAGACCCAGTACTTC	CASSRTSLGETQYF
NA	few	TRBV7-9	TRBJ1-6	15	TGTGCCAGCAGCTTAAAGGGGACAACAAATTCACCCCTCCACTTT	CASSLKGTTNSPLHF
NA	NA	TRBV18	TRBJ2-7	12	TGTGCCAGCTCACCCATCGGTGACGAGCAGTACTTC	CASSPIGDEQYF
NA	NA	TRBV5-1	TRBJ2-6	14	TGCGCCAGCAGCTTGGGAGGTAGGGCCAACGTCCTGACTTTC	CASSLGGRANVLTF
TRBD2	few	TRBV4-1	TRBJ2-7	15	TGCGCCAGCAGCCAAGGTCCAAGCGGGACCTACGAGCAGTACTTC	CASSQGPSGTYEQYF
TRBD1	NA	TRBV29-1	TRBJ1-2	12	TGCAGCGGAGGACAGGGAAACTATGGCTACACCTTC	CSGGQGNYGYTF
NA	few	TRBV11-1	TRBJ2-7	13	TGTGCCAGCAGCTTAGATTCCCCCAGGGAGCAGTACTTC	CASSLDSPREQYF
NA	few	TRBV5-4	TRBJ1-5	14	TGTGCCAGCAGCTTGGCGGGGGGAAGTCAGCCCCAGCATTTT	CASSLAGGSQPQHF
TRBD1	few	TRBV18	TRBJ1-2	15	TGTGCCAGCTCACGGGGGGCCGGACAGGGGTATGGCTACACCTTC	CASSRGAGQGYGYTF
NA	NA	TRBV2	TRBJ1-5	15	TGTGCCAGCAGTGGCCGGTCTATAAGCAATCAGCCCCAGCATTTT	CASSGRSISNQPQHF
TRBD1	NA	TRBV19	TRBJ1-1	14	TGTGCCAGTAGGGGACAGGGGCTTAACACTGAAGCTTTCTTT	CASRGQGLNTEAFF
TRBD2	NA	TRBV7-3	TRBJ2-3	15	TGTGCCAGCAGCTTAACGCGGGGGGCCGGGGATACGCAGTATTTT	CASSLTRGAGDTQYF
TRBD1	few	TRBV5-1	TRBJ1-5	16	TGCGCCAGCAGTTCATCCGGGACAGGGAGGGGTGAGCCCCAGCATTTT	CASSSSGTGRGEPQHF
NA	few	TRBV29-1	TRBJ1-1	13	TGCAGCGCCGGGATCCCCAGAAACACTGAAGCTTTCTTT	CSAGIPRNTEAFF
NA	NA	TRBV9	TRBJ2-1	12	TGTGCCAGCAGCGTAGGGGAGGAGGAGCAGTTCTTC	CASSVGEEEQFF
TRBD2	NA	TRBV18	TRBJ2-3	16	TGTGCCAGCTCACCCCCCAGCGGGGGAGGCACAGATACGCAGTATTTT	CASSPPSGGGTDTQYF
TRBD1	NA	TRBV18	TRBJ1-2	13	TGTGCCAGCTCACTGGACAGGGATTATGGCTACACCTTC	CASSLDRDYGYTF
NA	NA	TRBV30	TRBJ1-1	12	TGTGCCTGCCAACGGGGGAACACTGAAGCTTTCTTT	CACQRGNTEAFF
TRBD1	few	TRBV6-4	TRBJ2-1	15	TGTGCCAGCAGTGAGTCAGGGGGAACGTACAATGAGCAGTTCTTC	CASSESGGTYNEQFF
TRBD1	NA	TRBV20-1	TRBJ1-2	11	TGCAGTGCTACCCGGACAGGGAGACACACCTTC	CSATRTGRHTF
TRBD2	NA	TRBV10-3	TRBJ2-1	11	TGTGCCACCAGGACTAGCGCTGAGCAGTTCTTC	CATRTSAEQFF
NA	NA	TRBV27	TRBJ2-4	16	TGTGCCAGCAGTTTACTGCGGGCCGAGGGCCAAAACATTCAGTACTTC	CASSLLRAEGQNIQYF
TRBD2	few	TRBV7-9	TRBJ2-2	16	TGTGCCAGCAGCTTAGTGAGCGGGGTCAACACCGGGGAGCTGTTTTTT	CASSLVSGVNTGELFF
TRBD1	few	TRBV5-1	TRBJ1-5	15	TGCGCCAGCAGCATTGGGACAGGGGCCAATCAGCCCCAGCATTTT	CASSIGTGANQPQHF
NA	few	TRBV15	TRBJ1-2	14	TGTGCCACCAGCAGACAGTACGACAGTTCTGGCTACACCTTC	CATSRQYDSSGYTF
NA	NA	TRBV20-1	TRBJ1-1	11	TGCAGTGGAACAGGGAACACTGAAGCTTTCTTT	CSGTGNTEAFF
TRBD2	NA	TRBV6-5	TRBJ2-5	15	TGTGCCAGCAGAGCTTGGACTAGCGGGATGGAGACCCAGTACTTC	CASRAWTSGMETQYF
TRBD2	few	TRBV5-1	TRBJ2-3	16	TGCGCCAGCAGCCTCGGACTAGCGGGGGGGCAAGATACGCAGTATTTT	CASSLGLAGGQDTQYF
NA	NA	TRBV5-1	TRBJ2-6	15	TGCGCCAGCAGCTTGACAGTCTCTGGGGCCAACGTCCTGACTTTC	CASSLTVSGANVLTF
NA	NA	TRBV20-1	TRBJ1-1	11	TGCAGTGCTAGGGAGTTAGGTGAAGCTTTCTTT	CSARELGEAFF
TRBD1	few	TRBV4-3	TRBJ1-1	15	TGCGCCAGCAGCCAATTCGACAGGGTGAACACTGAAGCTTTCTTT	CASSQFDRVNTEAFF
NA	NA	TRBV6-5	TRBJ1-6	15	TGTGCCAGCAGTTACTCAGGGACACTATCCCCACCCCTCCACTTT	CASSYSGTLSPPLHF
NA	NA	TRBV11-2	TRBJ1-5	16	TGTGCCAGCAGCTTAGGGGCACCCGGTCTCAATCAGCCCCAGCATTTT	CASSLGAPGLNQPQHF
TRBD2	few	TRBV7-3	TRBJ2-3	14	TGTGCCAGCAGCTTAAGCGGGGGAACAGATACGCAGTATTTT	CASSLSGGTDTQYF
TRBD2	NA	TRBV6-5	TRBJ2-3	16	TGTGCCAGCAGTTACTCGAAGCGGGGGGGCACAGATACGCAGTATTTT	CASSYSKRGGTDTQYF
TRBD2	NA	TRBV11-1	TRBJ2-5	17	TGTGCCAGCAGTTGGGATAGCGGGGGATCCTTTCAAGAGACCCAGTACTTC	CASSWDSGGSFQETQYF
NA	few	TRBV7-2	TRBJ2-1	15	TGTGCCAGCAGCCGGAGGCGGGTGCCAACGGTGGAGCAGTTCTTC	CASSRRRVPTVEQFF
NA	few	TRBV9	TRBJ2-1	14	TGTGCCAGCAGCGTCGGACTCGGCTACAATGAGCAGTTCTTC	CASSVGLGYNEQFF
NA	NA	TRBV2	TRBJ1-6	15	TGTGCCAGTACTGGGCCGAGCTCCTATAATTCACCCCTCCACTTT	CASTGPSSYNSPLHF
NA	NA	TRBV7-9	TRBJ2-7	13	TGTGCCAGCAGCTATCAGAGGGACTACGAGCAGTACTTC	CASSYQRDYEQYF
NA	NA	TRBV18	TRBJ2-5	14	TGTGCCAGCTCACCGCCGGTCCCCCGGGAGACCCAGTACTTC	CASSPPVPRETQYF
TRBD2	NA	TRBV5-4	TRBJ2-3	16	TGTGCCAGCAGCTCCCGACTAGCGGGGAGCACAGATACGCAGTATTTT	CASSSRLAGSTDTQYF
NA	NA	TRBV28	TRBJ2-7	12	TGTGCCAGCAGTTTAACTGGCTACGAGCAGTACTTC	CASSLTGYEQYF
TRBD1	few	TRBV4-2	TRBJ1-4	16	TGTGCCAGCAGCCATGGACAGGGGGATCATGGCGAAAAACTGTTTTTT	CASSHGQGDHGEKLFF
NA	NA	TRBV9	TRBJ2-7	13	TGTGCCAGCAGCGTAGGGAGCGACAGCGAGCAGTACTTC	CASSVGSDSEQYF
TRBD1	few	TRBV7-9	TRBJ1-2	15	TGTGCCAGCACCCCAGGACAGGGAGGAATCTATGGCTACACCTTC	CASTPGQGGIYGYTF
NA	NA	TRBV7-2	TRBJ2-3	11	TGTGCCAGCAGCCAGGGAGATACGCAGTATTTT	CASSQGDTQYF
NA	NA	TRBV5-1	TRBJ2-5	15	TGCGCCAGCAGCTCCTCCACGGGAAACCAAGAGACCCAGTACTTC	CASSSSTGNQETQYF
TRBD1	NA	TRBV5-1	TRBJ1-3	13	TGCGCCAGCAGGGGACAGTCTGGAAACACCATATATTTT	CASRGQSGNTIYF
TRBD1	few	TRBV5-1	TRBJ1-1	14	TGCGCCAGCAGCTTGGCAGACAGGGCTACTGAAGCTTTCTTT	CASSLADRATEAFF
NA	few	TRBV15	TRBJ2-2	13	TGTGCCACCAGGGGGGGTGCCCCCGGGGAGCTGTTTTTT	CATRGGAPGELFF